The sequence of this TCR beta chain was determined in a study of neurological immune-mediated disorders. CDR3 size: 18 residues. Germline V lookup: CDR1 SEHNR, CDR2 FQNEAQ (reference sequence). After removal of 5 bases from V and 4 bases from J, the junction contained 9 bases not matched to a gene. MiXCR was run by TCRdb on the 5' RACE reads, yielding one entry per CDR3 protein. The profile shows 66,000 or so distinct CDR3 sequences, 5.2% of them singletons. This clonotype came up many times. V gene TRBV7-9 combines with J gene TRBJ2-6; 12 bases match TRBD1. This TCR was sampled from a woman aged 25 to 39 with multiple sclerosis. The sequenced sample consisted of PBMCs. The CDR3 sequence: CASSPDRDRGQGANVLTF. The CDR3 DNA sequence: TGTGCCAGCAGCCCAGACCGGGACAGGGGGCAAGGGGCCAACGTCCTGACTTTC.